The T cell receptor beta chain described here comes from a study of blood T cell repertoires in COVID-19. Looking at the study overall: Italy, Spain and the United States were the sources of the convalescent and acute COVID-19 samples.

Per the original methods: Reference gene primer amplification yielded estimated nucleated cell counts. Sequencing used immunoSEQ multiplex PCR; TCRdb keeps in-frame clones, though not all of them. That table furnishes V, J and clone size, whereas the DNA furnished D and trimming. The table shows around 250,000 clones, with 91% occurring only once. Residents of around 24 US areas, aged about 18 to 89 years, made up the participants. Cohort assignment relied on participant-reported clinical history. The V and J ends lost 10 bases and 6 bases, in that order; junction bases with no gene match: 10. This CDR3 is 14 amino acids long. The germline V gene encodes CDR1 KGHDR and CDR2 SFDVKD.

Sequenced material: PBMCs or T cells enriched from blood (not recorded which). The V call is TRBV24-1, the J call TRBJ2-3; TRBD2 aligns across 9 bases. This receptor was identified in a human donor in a cohort exposed to, infected with or recovered from COVID-19 (not recorded which). The donor label of this sample is uncertain. This CDR3 reads CATAPAGGHDTQYF. CDR3 bases: TGTGCCACGGCCCCGGCGGGGGGGCATGATACGCAGTATTTT.